This T cell receptor beta chain was observed in a study of control samples from healthy donors and cancer patients. In regard to this clone: Other DNA sequences in this specimen translate into the identical CDR3.

The table came from immunoSEQ multiplex PCR; TCRdb's copy has only in-frame clones and leaves some out. The sample shows some 120,000 clones, approximately 91% of them seen only once. Input material: blood. The clonotype was recovered from a middle-aged man in good health.

The CDR3 bases are TGTGCTAGTGGTCCCTCAGGTTCGCATACGCAGTATTTT. This codes for CASGPSGSHTQYF. The chain recombines TRBV12-5 with TRBJ2-3; D is undetermined. The length of the CDR3 is 13 residues. The V gene lost 5 bases and the J gene lost 7 bases, with 13 bases spanning the gap. Germline loops: CDR1 LGHNT, CDR2 FRNRAP.